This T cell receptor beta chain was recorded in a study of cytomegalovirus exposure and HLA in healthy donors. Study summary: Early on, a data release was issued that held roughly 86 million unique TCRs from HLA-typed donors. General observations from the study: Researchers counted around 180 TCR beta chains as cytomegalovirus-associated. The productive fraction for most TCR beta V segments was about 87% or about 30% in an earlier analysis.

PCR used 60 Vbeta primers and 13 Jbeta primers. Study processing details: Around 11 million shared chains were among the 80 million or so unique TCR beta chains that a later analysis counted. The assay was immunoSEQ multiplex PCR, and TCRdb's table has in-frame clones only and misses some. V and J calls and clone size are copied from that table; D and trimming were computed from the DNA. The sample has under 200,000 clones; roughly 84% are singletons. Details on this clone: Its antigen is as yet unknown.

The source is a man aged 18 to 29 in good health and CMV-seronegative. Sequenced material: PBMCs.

The CDR3 nucleotides are TGTGCCAGCAGCCCTAGGTCGGGACAGGACGTCTACGAGCAGTACTTC. This codes for CASSPRSGQDVYEQYF. The gene calls are TRBV27 and TRBJ2-7; 8 bases line up with TRBD1. J lost 3 bases, V lost 6 bases, and 13 bases had no gene match. Germline V gene lookup returns CDR1 MNHEY and CDR2 SMNVEV (reference sequence). CDR3 length: 16 residues.